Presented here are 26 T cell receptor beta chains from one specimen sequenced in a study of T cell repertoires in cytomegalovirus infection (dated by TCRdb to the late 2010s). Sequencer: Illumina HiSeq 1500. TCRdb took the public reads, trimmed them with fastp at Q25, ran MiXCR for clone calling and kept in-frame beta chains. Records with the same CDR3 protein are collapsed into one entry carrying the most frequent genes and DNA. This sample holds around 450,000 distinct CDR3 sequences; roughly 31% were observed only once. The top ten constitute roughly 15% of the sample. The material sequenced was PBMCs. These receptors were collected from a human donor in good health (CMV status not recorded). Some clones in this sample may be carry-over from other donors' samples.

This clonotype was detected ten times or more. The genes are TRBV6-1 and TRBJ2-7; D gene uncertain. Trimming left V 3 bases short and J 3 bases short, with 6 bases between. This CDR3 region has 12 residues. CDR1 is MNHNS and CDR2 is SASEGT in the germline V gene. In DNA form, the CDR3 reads TGTGCCAGCAGTGACACGGGCTACGAGCAGTACTTC. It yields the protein CASSDTGYEQYF.

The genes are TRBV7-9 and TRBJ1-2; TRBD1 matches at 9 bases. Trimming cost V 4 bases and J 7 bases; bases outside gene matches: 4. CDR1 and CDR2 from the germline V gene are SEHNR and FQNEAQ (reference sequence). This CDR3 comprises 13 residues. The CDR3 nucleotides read TGTGCCAGCAGCTCACAGGGGGCGGGTGGCTACACCTTC. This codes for CASSSQGAGGYTF.

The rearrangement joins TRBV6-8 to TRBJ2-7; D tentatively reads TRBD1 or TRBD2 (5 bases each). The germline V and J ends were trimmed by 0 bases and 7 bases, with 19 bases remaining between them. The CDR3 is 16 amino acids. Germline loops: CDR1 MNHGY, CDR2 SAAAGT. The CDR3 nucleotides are TGTGCCAGCAGTTACTCTCCCGGGACCTTCCTTGGGGAGCAGTACTTC. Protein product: CASSYSPGTFLGEQYF.

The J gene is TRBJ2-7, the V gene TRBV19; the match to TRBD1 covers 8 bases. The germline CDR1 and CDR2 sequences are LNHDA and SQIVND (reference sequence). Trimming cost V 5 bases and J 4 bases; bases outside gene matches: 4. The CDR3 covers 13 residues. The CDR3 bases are TGTGCCAGTAGTCCAGGGGGCGAATACGAGCAGTACTTC. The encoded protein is CASSPGGEYEQYF.

The CDR3 is CATTRTIAGSDTQYF. The CDR3 DNA reads as TGTGCCACCACCCGGACGATAGCGGGGTCAGATACGCAGTATTTT. The chain uses TRBV24-1 and TRBJ2-3, with 8 bases aligning to TRBD2. The CDR3 totals 15 residues. CDR1 is KGHDR, CDR2 SFDVKD, per germline. With V trimmed by 8 bases and J by 4 bases, 10 bases remained unmatched.

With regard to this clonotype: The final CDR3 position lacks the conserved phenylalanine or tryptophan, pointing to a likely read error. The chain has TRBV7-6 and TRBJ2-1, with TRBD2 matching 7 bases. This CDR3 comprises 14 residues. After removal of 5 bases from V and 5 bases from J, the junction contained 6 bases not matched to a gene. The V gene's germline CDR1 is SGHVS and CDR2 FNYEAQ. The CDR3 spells CASSPGGRHNEQFL. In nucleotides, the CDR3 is TGTGCCAGCAGCCCGGGCGGGAGACACAATGAGCAGTTCCTC.

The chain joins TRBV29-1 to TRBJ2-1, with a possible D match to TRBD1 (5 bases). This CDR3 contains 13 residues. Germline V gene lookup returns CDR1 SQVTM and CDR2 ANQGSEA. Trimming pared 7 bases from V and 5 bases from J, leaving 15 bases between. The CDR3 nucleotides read TGCAGCGCACACCTCACAGGAGACAATGAGCAGTTCTTC. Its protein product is CSAHLTGDNEQFF.

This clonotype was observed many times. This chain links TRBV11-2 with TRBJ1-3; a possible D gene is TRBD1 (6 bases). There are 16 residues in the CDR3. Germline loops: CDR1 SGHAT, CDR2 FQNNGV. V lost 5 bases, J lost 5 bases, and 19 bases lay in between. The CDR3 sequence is CASSRTRTDIRNTIYF. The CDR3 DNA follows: TGTGCCAGCAGCAGAACGAGGACAGATATTAGAAACACCATATATTTT.

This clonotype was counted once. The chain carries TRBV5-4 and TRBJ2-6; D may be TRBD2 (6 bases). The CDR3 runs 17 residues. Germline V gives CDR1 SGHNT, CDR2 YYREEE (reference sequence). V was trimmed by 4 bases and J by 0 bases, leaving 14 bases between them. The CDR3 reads CASSGGGDRSGANVLTF. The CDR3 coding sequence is TGTGCCAGCAGCGGTGGCGGGGACCGCTCTGGGGCCAACGTCCTGACTTTC.

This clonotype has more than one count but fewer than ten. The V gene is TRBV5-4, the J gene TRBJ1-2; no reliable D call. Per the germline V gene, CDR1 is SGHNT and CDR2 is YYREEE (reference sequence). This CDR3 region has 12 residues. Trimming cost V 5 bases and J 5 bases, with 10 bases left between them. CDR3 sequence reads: CASRAGEYGYTF. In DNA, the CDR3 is TGTGCCAGCAGGGCAGGCGAATATGGCTACACCTTC.

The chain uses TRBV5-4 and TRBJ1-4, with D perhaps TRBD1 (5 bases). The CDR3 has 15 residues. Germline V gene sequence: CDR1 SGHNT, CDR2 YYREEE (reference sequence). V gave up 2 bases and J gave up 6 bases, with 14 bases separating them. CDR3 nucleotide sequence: TGTGCCAGCAGCTTTTCCTCAGGGCGGGATGAAAAACTGTTTTTT. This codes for CASSFSSGRDEKLFF.

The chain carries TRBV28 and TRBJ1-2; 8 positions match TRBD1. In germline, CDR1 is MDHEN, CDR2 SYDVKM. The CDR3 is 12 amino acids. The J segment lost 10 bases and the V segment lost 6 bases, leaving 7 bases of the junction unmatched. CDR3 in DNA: TGTGCCAGCAGGGACAGGGAGGACTCCTACACCTTC. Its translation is CASRDREDSYTF.

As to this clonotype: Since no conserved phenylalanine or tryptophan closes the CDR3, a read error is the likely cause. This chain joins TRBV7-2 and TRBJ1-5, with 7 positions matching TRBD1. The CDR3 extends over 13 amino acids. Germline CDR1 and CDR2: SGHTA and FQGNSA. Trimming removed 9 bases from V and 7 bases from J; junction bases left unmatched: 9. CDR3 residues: CARSREGAQPQHC. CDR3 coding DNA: TGTGCCAGAAGCCGCGAGGGGGCCCAGCCCCAGCATTGT.

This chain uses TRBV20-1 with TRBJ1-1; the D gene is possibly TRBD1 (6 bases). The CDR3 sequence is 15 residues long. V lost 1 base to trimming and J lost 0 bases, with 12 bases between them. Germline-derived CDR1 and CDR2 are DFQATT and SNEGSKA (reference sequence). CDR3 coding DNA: TGCAGTGCTAGAGGGACAGTTAGGGTGAACACTGAAGCTTTCTTT. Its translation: CSARGTVRVNTEAFF.

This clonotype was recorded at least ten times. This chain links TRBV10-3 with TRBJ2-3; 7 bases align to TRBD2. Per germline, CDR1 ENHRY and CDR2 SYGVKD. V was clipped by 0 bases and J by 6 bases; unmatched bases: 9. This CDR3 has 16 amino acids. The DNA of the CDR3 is TGTGCCATCAGTGAGTCCGTGCGGGGGACCCCGGATACGCAGTATTTT. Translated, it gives CAISESVRGTPDTQYF.

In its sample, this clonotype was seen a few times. The CDR3 loop reads CASSYSGGGGQPQHF. Written as DNA, the CDR3 is TGTGCCAGCAGTTACTCGGGAGGGGGCGGTCAGCCCCAGCATTTT. The genes are TRBV6-5 and TRBJ1-5; 7 nucleotides line up with TRBD1. The ends lost 0 bases at V and 6 bases at J; junction bases unmatched: 5. The CDR3 length is 15 residues. Germline CDR1 reads MNHEY; CDR2 reads SVGAGI.

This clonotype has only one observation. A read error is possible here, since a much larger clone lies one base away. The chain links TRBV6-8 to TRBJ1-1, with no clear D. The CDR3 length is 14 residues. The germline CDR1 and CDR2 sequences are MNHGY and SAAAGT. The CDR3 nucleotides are TGTGCCAGCAGTTACGACGGATTGAACACTGAAGCTTTATTT. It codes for CASSYDGLNTEALF.

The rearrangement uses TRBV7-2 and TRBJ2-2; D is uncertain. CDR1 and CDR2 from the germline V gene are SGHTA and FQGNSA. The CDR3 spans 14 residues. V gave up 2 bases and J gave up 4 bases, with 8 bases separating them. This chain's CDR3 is CASSLLVLTGELFF. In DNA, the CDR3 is TGTGCCAGCAGCTTATTAGTTCTCACCGGGGAGCTGTTTTTT.

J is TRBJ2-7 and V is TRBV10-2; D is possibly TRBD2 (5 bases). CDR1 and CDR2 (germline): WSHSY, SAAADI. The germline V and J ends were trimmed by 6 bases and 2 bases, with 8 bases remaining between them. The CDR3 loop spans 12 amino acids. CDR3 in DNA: TGCGCCAGCAGCGGACTGGCCTACGAGCAGTACTTC. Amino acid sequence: CASSGLAYEQYF.

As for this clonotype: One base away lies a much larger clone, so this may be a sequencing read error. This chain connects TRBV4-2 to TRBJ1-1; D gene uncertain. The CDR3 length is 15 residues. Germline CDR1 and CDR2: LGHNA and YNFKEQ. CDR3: CASSLSRTKNTEALF. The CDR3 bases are TGTGCCAGCAGCCTTTCGAGGACGAAGAACACTGAAGCTTTATTT.

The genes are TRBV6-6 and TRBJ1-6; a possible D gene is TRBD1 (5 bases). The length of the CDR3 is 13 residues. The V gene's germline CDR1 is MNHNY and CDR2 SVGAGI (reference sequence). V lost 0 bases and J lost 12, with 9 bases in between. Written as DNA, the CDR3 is TGTGCCAGCAGTTACTCGGGACCCGAACCCCTCCACTTT. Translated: CASSYSGPEPLHF.

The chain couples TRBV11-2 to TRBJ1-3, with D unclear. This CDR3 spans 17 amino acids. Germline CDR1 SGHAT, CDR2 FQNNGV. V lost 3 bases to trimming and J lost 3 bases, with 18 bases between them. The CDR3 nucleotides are TGTGCCAGCAGCTTCCAGAATGGCGGGTTGAGTGGAAACACCATATATTTT. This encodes CASSFQNGGLSGNTIYF.

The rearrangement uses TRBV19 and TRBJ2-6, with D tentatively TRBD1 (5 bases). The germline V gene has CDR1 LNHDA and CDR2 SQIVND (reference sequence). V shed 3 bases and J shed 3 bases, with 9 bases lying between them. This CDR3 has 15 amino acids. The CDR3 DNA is TGTGCCAGTAGTATGAGACAGAGTGGGGCCAACGTCCTGACTTTC. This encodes CASSMRQSGANVLTF. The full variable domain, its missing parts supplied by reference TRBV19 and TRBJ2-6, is DGGITQSPKYLFRKEGQNVTLSCEQNLNHDAMYWYRQDPGQGLRLIYYSQIVNDFQKGDIAEGYSVSREKKESFPLTVTSAQKNPTAFYLCASSMRQSGANVLTFGAGSRLTVL.

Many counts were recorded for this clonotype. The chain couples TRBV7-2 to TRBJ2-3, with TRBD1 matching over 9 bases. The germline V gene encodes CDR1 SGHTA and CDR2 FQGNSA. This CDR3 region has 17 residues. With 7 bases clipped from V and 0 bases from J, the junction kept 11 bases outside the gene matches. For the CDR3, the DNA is TGTGCCAGCACCACAACGACAGGGGGTGGGAGCACAGATACGCAGTATTTT. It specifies CASTTTTGGGSTDTQYF.

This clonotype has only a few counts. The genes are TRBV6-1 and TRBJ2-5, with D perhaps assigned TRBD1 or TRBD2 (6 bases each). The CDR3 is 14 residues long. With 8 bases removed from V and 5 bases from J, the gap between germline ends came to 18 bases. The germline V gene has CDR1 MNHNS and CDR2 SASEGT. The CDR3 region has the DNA TGTGCCAGCTCCGTAGGGGGGTCAGGGGAGACCCAGTACTTC. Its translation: CASSVGGSGETQYF.

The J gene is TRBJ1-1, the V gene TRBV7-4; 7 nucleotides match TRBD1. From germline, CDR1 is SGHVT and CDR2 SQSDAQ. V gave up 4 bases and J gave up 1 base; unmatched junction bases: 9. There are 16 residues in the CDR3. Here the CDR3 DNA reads TGTGCCAGCAGCTCCTCCATCGACAGGGAGAACACTGAAGCTTTCTTT. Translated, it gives CASSSSIDRENTEAFF.